This passage covers 9 T cell receptor beta chains from one sample sequenced in a study of T cells in Graves' hyperthyroidism and ophthalmopathy. RNA transcripts yielded amplified TCR beta CDR3 regions. The HTBI set primed first-round TCR CDR3 RT-PCR. TCRdb re-analysed the multiplex PCR reads in MiXCR, keeping a single row per CDR3 protein. The top ten hold more than 25% of the sample, which has 220,000 or so distinct CDR3 sequences, around 15% seen once. The specimen sequenced was blood. The source is a woman aged 18-29 years with Graves' ophthalmopathy.

This clonotype turned up a few times. This may be a read error: a much more frequent sequence differs by one nucleotide. The V and J genes are TRBV20-1 and TRBJ2-2; no clear D gene. The CDR3 runs 14 residues. CDR1 is DFQATT and CDR2 is SNEGSKA in the germline V gene (reference sequence). Trimming took 5 bases from V and 3 from J, leaving 13 bases between them. DNA of the CDR3: TGCAGTGCTCCCGGGTCTCTGGACACCGGGGAGCTGTTTTTT. Residues: CSAPGSLDTGELFF.

This clonotype was seen repeatedly, ten times or more. The gene calls are TRBV5-6 and TRBJ1-5, with D maybe TRBD1 (6 bases). The CDR3 loop spans 14 amino acids. V lost 4 bases and J lost 0, with 8 bases in between. Germline loops: CDR1 SGHDT, CDR2 YYEEEE. For the CDR3, the DNA is TGTGCCAGCAGCAGGGGGATTAGCAATCAGCCCCAGCATTTT. It yields the protein CASSRGISNQPQHF.

At least ten counts were recorded for this clonotype. The chain joins TRBV6-1 to TRBJ2-1, with 7 bases lining up with TRBD2. Trimming removed 8 bases from V and 9 bases from J; junction bases left unmatched: 16. The CDR3 covers 15 residues. Per the germline V gene, CDR1 is MNHNS and CDR2 is SASEGT. This CDR3 is CASGVRTRVSREQFF. The CDR3 region has the DNA TGTGCCAGCGGAGTAAGGACTAGAGTGTCGCGTGAGCAGTTCTTC.

This chain connects TRBV10-3 to TRBJ2-2; D might be TRBD2 (5 bases). V lost 2 bases to trimming and J lost 4 bases, with 14 bases between them. The CDR3 totals 16 residues. Germline V gene lookup returns CDR1 ENHRY and CDR2 SYGVKD. The CDR3 is CAISEPTEETTGELFF. In nucleotides, the CDR3 is TGTGCCATCAGTGAGCCCACGGAGGAAACCACCGGGGAGCTGTTTTTT.

The chain has TRBV15 and TRBJ2-1, with 10 bases matching TRBD2. With V trimmed by 6 bases and J by 4 bases, 9 bases remained unmatched. Germline-derived CDR1 and CDR2 are LNHNV and YYDKDF (reference sequence). This CDR3 region has 16 residues. The DNA for the CDR3 is TGTGCCACCAGGACGAGGACTAGCGGAGTTTACAATGAGCAGTTCTTC. This translates into CATRTRTSGVYNEQFF.

There are many counts of this clonotype. The chain joins TRBV27 to TRBJ2-1; TRBD2 agrees at 12 bases. Germline lookup yields CDR1 MNHEY and CDR2 SMNVEV (reference sequence). V gave up 6 bases and J gave up 6 bases; unmatched junction bases: 6. The CDR3 is 15 amino acids. For the CDR3, the DNA is TGTGCCAGCAGCCTCCTAGCGGGAGGGTTCAATGAGCAGTTCTTC. It encodes CASSLLAGGFNEQFF.

This clonotype showed up many times. The chain joins TRBV19 to TRBJ2-1; D gene uncertain. V gave up 5 bases and J gave up 9 bases, with 20 bases separating them. There are 15 residues in the CDR3. From germline, CDR1 is LNHDA and CDR2 SQIVND (reference sequence). CDR3 loop: CASSERVGVLSEQFF. CDR3 in DNA: TGTGCCAGTAGTGAACGGGTAGGAGTCTTGAGTGAGCAGTTCTTC.

This clonotype was observed many times. CDR3 sequence (DNA): TGCAGTGCTAGGGACAGCCTCAATTCACCCCTCCACTTT. It yields the protein CSARDSLNSPLHF. The chain uses TRBV20-1 and TRBJ1-6, with TRBD1 as a possible D gene (6 bases). This CDR3 region has 13 residues. CDR1 and CDR2 (germline): DFQATT, SNEGSKA (reference sequence). The V end lost 3 bases, the J end lost 7 bases, and 10 bases lay between the germline ends.

A few counts support this clonotype. With a much larger clone just one base away, this may be a read error. The rearrangement links TRBV6-6 to TRBJ2-1; D ambiguous. Germline V CDR1 and CDR2: MNHNY, SVGAGI (reference sequence). The CDR3 loop spans 18 amino acids. In DNA form, the CDR3 reads TGTGCCAGCAGTTACTCGAACTTGGCTTTCAGCTCCTACAATGAGCGGTTCTTC. Amino acids: CASSYSNLAFSSYNERFF.